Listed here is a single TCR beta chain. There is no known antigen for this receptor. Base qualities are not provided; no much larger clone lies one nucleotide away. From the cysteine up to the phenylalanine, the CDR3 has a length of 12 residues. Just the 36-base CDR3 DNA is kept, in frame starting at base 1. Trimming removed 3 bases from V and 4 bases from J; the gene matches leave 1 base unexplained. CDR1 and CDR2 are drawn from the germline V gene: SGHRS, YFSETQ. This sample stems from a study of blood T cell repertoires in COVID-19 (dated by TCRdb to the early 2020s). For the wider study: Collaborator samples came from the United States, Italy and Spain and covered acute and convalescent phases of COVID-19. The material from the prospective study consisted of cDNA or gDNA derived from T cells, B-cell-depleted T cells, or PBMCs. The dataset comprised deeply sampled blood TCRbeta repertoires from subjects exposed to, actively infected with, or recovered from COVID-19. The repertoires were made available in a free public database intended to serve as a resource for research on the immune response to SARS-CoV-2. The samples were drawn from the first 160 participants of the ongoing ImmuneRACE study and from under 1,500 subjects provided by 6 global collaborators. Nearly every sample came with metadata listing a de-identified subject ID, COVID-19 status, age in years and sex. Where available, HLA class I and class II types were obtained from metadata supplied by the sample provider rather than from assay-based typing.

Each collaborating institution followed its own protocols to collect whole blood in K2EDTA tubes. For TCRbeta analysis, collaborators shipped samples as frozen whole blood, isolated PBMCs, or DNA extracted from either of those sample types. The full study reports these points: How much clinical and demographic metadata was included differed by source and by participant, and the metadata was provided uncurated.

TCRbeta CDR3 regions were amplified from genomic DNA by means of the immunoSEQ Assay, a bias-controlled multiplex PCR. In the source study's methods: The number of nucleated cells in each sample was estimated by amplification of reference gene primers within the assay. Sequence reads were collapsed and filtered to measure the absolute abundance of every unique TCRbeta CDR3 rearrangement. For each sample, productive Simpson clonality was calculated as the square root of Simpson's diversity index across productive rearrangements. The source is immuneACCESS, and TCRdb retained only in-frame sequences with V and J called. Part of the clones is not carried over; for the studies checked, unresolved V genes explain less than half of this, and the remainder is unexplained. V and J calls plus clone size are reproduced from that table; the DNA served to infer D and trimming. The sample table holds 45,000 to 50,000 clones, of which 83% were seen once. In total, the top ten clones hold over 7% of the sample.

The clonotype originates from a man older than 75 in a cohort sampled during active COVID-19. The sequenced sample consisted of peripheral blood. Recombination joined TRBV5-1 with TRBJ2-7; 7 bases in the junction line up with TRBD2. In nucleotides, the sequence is TGCGCCAGCAGCTCGGGAGGATACGAGCAGTACTTC. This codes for CASSSGGYEQYF. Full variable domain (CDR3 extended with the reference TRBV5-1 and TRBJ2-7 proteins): KAGVTQTPRYLIKTRGQQVTLSCSPISGHRSVSWYQQTPGQGLQFLFEYFSETQRNKGNFPGRFSGRQFSNSRSEMNVSTLELGDSALYLCASSSGGYEQYFGPGTRLTVT.